What follows describes a single T cell receptor (beta chain). Its antigen is unknown. The data stem from a study of cytomegalovirus exposure and HLA in healthy donors. Study results and caveats: Cytomegalovirus-associated status was assigned to some 160 TCR beta chains.

The study ran its PCR with 60 Vbeta and 13 Jbeta primers. Measured with immunoSEQ multiplex PCR; TCRdb has only the in-frame clones, and not every one. This sample yields about 150,000 clones, of which 77% are seen a single time; 1.2% to 1.5% belongs to the top ten. Donors counted as nominally healthy when sampled, yet unrecorded immune exposures were likely. The CDR3 runs to 15 residues. With 0 bases removed from V and 6 bases from J, the gap between germline ends came to 12 bases. CDR1 and CDR2 (germline): MGHRA, YSYEKL. This sequence joins TRBV4-1 and TRBJ2-1; D is unresolved. Sample: PBMCs. This clonotype was sampled from a woman aged 25 to 39 in good health and CMV-seropositive. CDR3 protein: CASSQDPWSFNEQFF. The CDR3 region has the DNA TGCGCCAGCAGCCAAGATCCCTGGAGTTTCAATGAGCAGTTCTTC.